Shown below are 32 T cell receptor beta chains from a single sample sequenced in a study of cytotoxic CD8 clonotypes in ibrutinib-treated CLL. The table came from immunoSEQ multiplex PCR; TCRdb's copy has only in-frame clones and leaves some out. The sample includes about 310,000 clones, about 80% of them seen just once. The starting material was PBMCs, obtained before ibrutinib treatment. The source is a human donor with chronic lymphocytic leukemia.

The table lists this clone with a few counts. The rearrangement uses TRBV9 and TRBJ1-1; 8 nucleotides line up with TRBD1. Germline-derived CDR1 and CDR2 are SGDLS and YYNGEE. V shed 4 bases, J shed 4 bases, and the junction held 6 bases outside the gene matches. The CDR3 totals 14 residues. CDR3 nucleotides: TGTGCCAGCAGCCGGACAGGGTTGAGCACTGAAGCTTTCTTT. Its translation is CASSRTGLSTEAFF.

The chain links TRBV11-2 to TRBJ2-3; D may be TRBD1 (5 bases). The germline V gene has CDR1 SGHAT and CDR2 FQNNGV. V was trimmed by 1 base and J by 0 bases, leaving 11 bases between them. The CDR3 has 16 amino acids. DNA of the CDR3: TGTGCCAGCAGCTTAGGTTTAGGGGTAAGCACAGATACGCAGTATTTT. Encoded protein: CASSLGLGVSTDTQYF.

In its sample, this clone was seen once. The V and J genes are TRBV28 and TRBJ2-1; 9 bases match TRBD2. The CDR3 is 19 amino acids. CDR1 and CDR2 (germline): MDHEN, SYDVKM. Germline trimming cut 1 base from V and 0 bases from J; bases unmatched to any gene: 10. The DNA of the CDR3 is TGTGCCAGCAGTTTATCTTCGCGGGAGGGCCCGCGCTCCTACAATGAGCAGTTCTTC. This translates into CASSLSSREGPRSYNEQFF.

The rearrangement links TRBV30 to TRBJ2-1; TRBD2 aligns across 8 bases. This CDR3 comprises 14 residues. J lost 6 bases, V lost 2 bases, and 6 bases had no gene match. Germline loops: CDR1 GTSNPN, CDR2 SVGIG (reference sequence). The CDR3 DNA reads TGTGCCTGGAGTAGGCTAGCGGGTTCCAATGAGCAGTTCTTC. Translating gives CAWSRLAGSNEQFF.

The chain has TRBV4-3 and TRBJ2-3, with a possible D match to TRBD1 (5 bases). This CDR3 has 14 amino acids. Germline CDR1 LGHNA, CDR2 YSLEER. V lost 2 bases and J 10 bases, leaving 16 bases between the germline ends. CDR3: CASSQTGPQSAQYF. In nucleotides, the CDR3 is TGCGCCAGCAGCCAAACAGGCCCGCAGAGTGCGCAGTATTTT.

The CDR3 sequence is CASSLDSGISKTQYF. CDR3 in DNA: TGTGCCAGCAGCTTAGATAGCGGGATTTCAAAGACCCAGTACTTC. The chain is built from TRBV7-2 and TRBJ2-5, with 8 bases lining up with TRBD2. The CDR3 covers 15 residues. V dropped 1 base and J dropped 6; count of bases not matched to a gene: 7. CDR1 and CDR2 (germline): SGHTA, FQGNSA.

J is TRBJ2-1 and V is TRBV29-1; D may be TRBD1 (6 bases). The CDR3 totals 12 residues. Germline values: CDR1 SQVTM, CDR2 ANQGSEA. Trimming took 7 bases from V and 1 from J, leaving 8 bases between them. The CDR3 sequence is CSAGTSYNEQFF. The CDR3 coding sequence is TGCAGCGCTGGGACATCCTACAATGAGCAGTTCTTC.

This chain connects TRBV14 to TRBJ2-3; 7 bases are shared with TRBD2. Germline CDR1 and CDR2: SGHDN and FVKESK. Losses at the gene ends were 0 bases for V and 1 base for J; bases not matched to a gene: 16. There are 20 residues in the CDR3. The CDR3 region is CASSQDLPSRGSVGTDTQYF. The CDR3, as DNA: TGTGCCAGCAGCCAAGATCTCCCTAGCCGCGGGAGCGTAGGCACAGATACGCAGTATTTT.

The chain employs TRBV18 and TRBJ2-5; 8 positions match TRBD2. The length of the CDR3 is 15 residues. Trimming took 0 bases from V and 9 from J; bases not matched to a gene: 9. Germline V CDR1 and CDR2: KGHSH, LQKENI. CDR3 region: CASSPPKLAEGSQYF. The DNA for the CDR3 is TGTGCCAGCTCACCACCGAAACTAGCGGAAGGCTCCCAGTACTTC.

The V call is TRBV27, the J call TRBJ1-1; D is unresolved. The germline V and J ends were trimmed by 5 bases and 5 bases, with 12 bases remaining between them. The CDR3 is made up of 13 amino acids. CDR1 is MNHEY, CDR2 SMNVEV, per germline (reference sequence). CDR3 nucleotide sequence: TGTGCCAGCAGTCCCCTTCCCATGACTGAAGCTTTCTTT. This sequence encodes CASSPLPMTEAFF.

The gene calls are TRBV30 and TRBJ1-2, with D unclear. V lost 3 bases and J 8 bases, leaving 13 bases between the germline ends. CDR3 size: 12 residues. The germline gives CDR1 GTSNPN, CDR2 SVGIG (reference sequence). CDR3: CAWRSMLKGYTF. The CDR3 DNA sequence: TGTGCCTGGAGGAGTATGCTAAAGGGCTACACCTTC.

The V gene is TRBV4-3, the J gene TRBJ2-1; maybe TRBD2 (6 bases). The CDR3 extends over 16 amino acids. V was cut by 3 bases and J by 0 bases, with 12 bases left in between. Germline assignment: CDR1 LGHNA and CDR2 YSLEER. CDR3 amino acids: CASSHLRLDSYNEQFF. CDR3 nucleotides: TGCGCCAGCAGCCACCTAAGACTAGACTCCTACAATGAGCAGTTCTTC.

This clone came up a few times. The rearrangement uses TRBV18 and TRBJ2-7; 12 bases are shared with TRBD2. The CDR3 has 16 residues. V dropped 2 bases and J dropped 1; count of bases not matched to a gene: 3. CDR1 KGHSH and CDR2 LQKENI come from the germline V gene. In DNA form, the CDR3 reads TGTGCCAGCTCACCATTCACTAGCGGGGGGTCCTACGAGCAGTACTTC. Encoded protein: CASSPFTSGGSYEQYF.

The chain has TRBV11-2 and TRBJ2-7, with 7 bases fitting TRBD2. The germline CDR1 and CDR2 sequences are SGHAT and FQNNGV. CDR3 length: 15 amino acids. J lost 2 bases, V lost 0 bases, and 4 bases had no gene match. CDR3 in amino acids: CASSLDLAGAYEQYF. In DNA form, the CDR3 reads TGTGCCAGCAGCTTAGATCTCGCGGGAGCCTACGAGCAGTACTTC.

This clone was counted between two and nine times. The chain links TRBV4-1 to TRBJ2-2; no definite D call. Deletions cut 5 bases from V and 4 bases from J, with 11 bases between. The CDR3 sequence is 14 residues long. Germline values: CDR1 MGHRA, CDR2 YSYEKL. In nucleotides, the CDR3 is TGCGCCAGCAGCACCTCCAGAGTCACCGGGGAGCTGTTTTTT. Its translation: CASSTSRVTGELFF.

The CDR3 region has the DNA TGTGCCAGCAGCTTTTGGGGGGGCAATCAGCCCCAGCATTTT. Encoded protein: CASSFWGGNQPQHF. This chain links TRBV5-4 with TRBJ1-5, with D perhaps TRBD1 (5 bases). V was cut by 2 bases and J by 2 bases, with 8 bases left in between. The germline V gene has CDR1 SGHNT and CDR2 YYREEE (reference sequence). CDR3 length equals 14 residues.

V and J are TRBV7-9 and TRBJ1-2, with D unclear. This CDR3 has 16 residues. V lost 2 bases to trimming and J lost 4 bases, with 17 bases between them. Germline CDR1 and CDR2: SEHNR and FQNEAQ (reference sequence). CDR3 loop: CASSLSGEWWVYGYTF. The CDR3 DNA reads as TGTGCCAGCAGCTTATCTGGGGAATGGTGGGTCTATGGCTACACCTTC.

Regarding this clone: The sample carries other DNA sequences with the same CDR3. In DNA form, the CDR3 reads TGCAGTGCCCGGACGGCGGGGGAGCAGTACTTC. Protein product: CSARTAGEQYF. The chain couples TRBV20-1 to TRBJ2-7, with D possibly being TRBD2 (6 bases). The germline V and J ends were trimmed by 6 bases and 7 bases, with 13 bases remaining between them. Germline V gives CDR1 DFQATT, CDR2 SNEGSKA (reference sequence). There are 11 residues in the CDR3.

The chain employs TRBV5-1 and TRBJ2-1; D remains ambiguous. V gave up 0 bases and J gave up 0 bases, with 7 bases separating them. This CDR3 comprises 15 residues. The germline V gene encodes CDR1 SGHRS and CDR2 YFSETQ. CDR3 loop: CASSLGMSSYNEQFF. The CDR3 DNA follows: TGCGCCAGCAGCTTGGGCATGAGCTCCTACAATGAGCAGTTCTTC.

The rearrangement joins TRBV4-1 to TRBJ2-1; 14 bases align to TRBD2. The ends lost 4 bases at V and 10 bases at J; junction bases unmatched: 12. The CDR3 extends over 17 amino acids. The germline CDR1 and CDR2 sequences are MGHRA and YSYEKL. The CDR3 DNA reads as TGCGCCAGCAGCCGCGGACTAGCGGGGGGTAGTATGACGGAGCAGTTCTTC. It codes for CASSRGLAGGSMTEQFF.

The CDR3 protein is CGAGDPYEQYF. In DNA form, the CDR3 reads TGCGGGGCGGGGGACCCTTACGAGCAGTACTTC. V is TRBV29-1 and J is TRBJ2-7; TRBD2 matches at 7 bases. Looked up from germline, CDR1 is SQVTM and CDR2 is ANQGSEA. CDR3 length: 11 amino acids.

The V gene is TRBV5-6, the J gene TRBJ1-2, with a tentative D call TRBD1 (6 bases). The CDR3 totals 18 residues. V was trimmed by 0 bases and J by 3 bases, leaving 21 bases between them. Germline V lookup: CDR1 SGHDT, CDR2 YYEEEE. The CDR3 region has the DNA TGTGCCAGCAGCTTGGTCGGGGGGCCGTGGAGCGAGGACTATGGCTACACCTTC. Translating it yields CASSLVGGPWSEDYGYTF.

This chain uses TRBV10-1 with TRBJ2-3; 10 bases match TRBD2. Trimming removed 2 bases from V and 3 bases from J; junction bases left unmatched: 2. Germline lookup yields CDR1 WNHNN and CDR2 SYGVQD (reference sequence). This CDR3 has 15 amino acids. In nucleotides, the CDR3 is TGCGCCAGCAGTGAGGGACTAGCGGTAACAGATACGCAGTATTTT. Translation: CASSEGLAVTDTQYF.

The chain recombines TRBV7-9 with TRBJ2-3; no definite D call. The CDR3 runs to 15 residues. Trimming pared 3 bases from V and 3 bases from J, leaving 13 bases between. The germline gives CDR1 SEHNR, CDR2 FQNEAQ (reference sequence). CDR3 DNA sequence: TGTGCCAGCAGCTTCGGCGGAGTGGGTACAGATACGCAGTATTTT. As protein: CASSFGGVGTDTQYF.

The chain is built from TRBV29-1 and TRBJ2-1; 8 bases are a match to TRBD2. The CDR3 runs to 15 residues. CDR1 is SQVTM, CDR2 ANQGSEA, per germline. Trimming took 4 bases from V and 7 from J; bases not matched to a gene: 12. CDR3 coding DNA: TGCAGCGTTGGGGATGCCAGCGGGAGTGGTAATGAGCAGTTCTTC. Translated, it gives CSVGDASGSGNEQFF.

The chain has TRBV6-5 and TRBJ2-7; 7 bases align to TRBD1. Looked up from germline, CDR1 is MNHEY and CDR2 is SVGAGI. There are 14 residues in the CDR3. With V trimmed by 0 bases and J by 5 bases, 4 bases remained unmatched. The chain's CDR3 is CASSYSDRTNEQYF. In DNA form, the CDR3 reads TGTGCCAGCAGTTACTCGGACAGGACCAACGAGCAGTACTTC.

The chain uses TRBV27 and TRBJ1-4; tentative D call: TRBD1 (5 bases). Trimming stripped 2 bases from V and 7 bases from J, with 14 bases between. This CDR3 has 15 amino acids. Germline V gives CDR1 MNHEY, CDR2 SMNVEV (reference sequence). CDR3 in DNA: TGTGCCAGCAGTTTAGACAGAGATGGGAGTGAAAAACTGTTTTTT. Translation gives CASSLDRDGSEKLFF.

This clone was picked up one time. This chain links TRBV5-1 with TRBJ2-7, with D tentatively TRBD2 (6 bases). The V gene lost 5 bases and the J gene lost 4 bases, with 13 bases spanning the gap. CDR3 length equals 13 residues. The V gene's germline CDR1 is SGHRS and CDR2 YFSETQ. CDR3 DNA: TGCGCCAGCAGTCGGGAGTTTTCGTACGAGCAGTACTTC. Translated, it gives CASSREFSYEQYF. Full variable domain (outside the CDR3, taken from reference TRBV5-1 and TRBJ2-7): KAGVTQTPRYLIKTRGQQVTLSCSPISGHRSVSWYQQTPGQGLQFLFEYFSETQRNKGNFPGRFSGRQFSNSRSEMNVSTLELGDSALYLCASSREFSYEQYFGPGTRLTVT.

The rearrangement links TRBV5-6 to TRBJ2-7, with 8 nucleotides matching TRBD1. The CDR3 is 14 amino acids. CDR1 SGHDT and CDR2 YYEEEE come from the germline V gene. Germline trimming cut 4 bases from V and 3 bases from J; bases unmatched to any gene: 6. In DNA form, the CDR3 reads TGTGCCAGCAGCCCCGGGACAGGTTTCTACGAGCAGTACTTC. This codes for CASSPGTGFYEQYF. Full variable domain (rest looked up from reference TRBV5-6 and TRBJ2-7): DAGVTQSPTHLIKTRGQQVTLRCSPKSGHDTVSWYQQALGQGPQFIFQYYEEEERQRGNFPDRFSGHQFPNYSSELNVNALLLGDSALYLCASSPGTGFYEQYFGPGTRLTVT.

This clone was counted a few times. The rearrangement links TRBV28 to TRBJ2-5; 7 bases fit TRBD2. The CDR3 length is 17 residues. V gave up 3 bases and J gave up 0 bases; unmatched junction bases: 10. Per germline, CDR1 MDHEN and CDR2 SYDVKM. The CDR3, as DNA: TGTGCCAGCAGTTTCCCGGACGGGGGGATGTACCAAGAGACCCAGTACTTC. The encoded protein is CASSFPDGGMYQETQYF.

V usage is TRBV29-1 and J usage is TRBJ1-2; no clear D gene. The CDR3 contains 12 residues. V was shortened by 2 bases and J by 4 bases, with 8 bases between the two germline ends. CDR1 is SQVTM and CDR2 is ANQGSEA in the germline V gene. CDR3 bases: TGCAGCGTTGAACCTAGTGGCTATGGCTACACCTTC. The encoded protein is CSVEPSGYGYTF.

This clone was counted only a few times. The chain uses TRBV19 and TRBJ2-7, with TRBD2 matching 8 bases. The CDR3 is made up of 15 amino acids. Germline lookup yields CDR1 LNHDA and CDR2 SQIVND (reference sequence). The V and J ends lost 3 bases and 2 bases, in that order; junction bases with no gene match: 6. The CDR3 sequence: CASSMVSSGPYEQYF. In DNA, the CDR3 is TGTGCCAGTAGTATGGTCTCTAGCGGGCCCTACGAGCAGTACTTC.